This entry describes one T cell receptor (beta chain). A Seattle source enrolled patients during active infection and followed them longitudinally. These data come from a study of blood T cell repertoires in COVID-19. Study overall: Samples of COVID-19 (acute and convalescent) were obtained from the United States, Italy and Spain.

Sequencing used immunoSEQ multiplex PCR; TCRdb keeps in-frame clones, though not all of them. Found here are 200,000 to 250,000 clones, roughly four fifths of them singletons; the top ten hold roughly 8%. Sequencing used peripheral blood. The TCR sequence derives from a woman aged 80 or older with COVID-19, enrolled during active disease.

CDR3 in DNA: TGTGCCAGCACCCCGGACAGGGGCCCTTCCTACGAGCAGTACTTC. As protein: CASTPDRGPSYEQYF. The chain is built from TRBV7-2 and TRBJ2-7; the match to TRBD1 covers 9 bases. The germline gives CDR1 SGHTA, CDR2 FQGNSA. The CDR3 totals 15 residues. Trimming at V came to 7 bases and at J to 1 base, leaving 8 bases not matched to a gene.